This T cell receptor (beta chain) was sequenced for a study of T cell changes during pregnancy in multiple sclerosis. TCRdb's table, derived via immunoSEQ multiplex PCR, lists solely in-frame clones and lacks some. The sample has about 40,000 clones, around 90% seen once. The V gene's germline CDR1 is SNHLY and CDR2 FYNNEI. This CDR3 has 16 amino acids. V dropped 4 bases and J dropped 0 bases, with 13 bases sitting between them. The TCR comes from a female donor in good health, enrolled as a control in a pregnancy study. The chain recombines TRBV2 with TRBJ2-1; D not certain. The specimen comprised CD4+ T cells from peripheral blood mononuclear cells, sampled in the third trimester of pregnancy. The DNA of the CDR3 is TGTGCCAGCAGTGGGAGTACTGGAAGCTCCTACAATGAGCAGTTCTTC. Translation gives CASSGSTGSSYNEQFF.